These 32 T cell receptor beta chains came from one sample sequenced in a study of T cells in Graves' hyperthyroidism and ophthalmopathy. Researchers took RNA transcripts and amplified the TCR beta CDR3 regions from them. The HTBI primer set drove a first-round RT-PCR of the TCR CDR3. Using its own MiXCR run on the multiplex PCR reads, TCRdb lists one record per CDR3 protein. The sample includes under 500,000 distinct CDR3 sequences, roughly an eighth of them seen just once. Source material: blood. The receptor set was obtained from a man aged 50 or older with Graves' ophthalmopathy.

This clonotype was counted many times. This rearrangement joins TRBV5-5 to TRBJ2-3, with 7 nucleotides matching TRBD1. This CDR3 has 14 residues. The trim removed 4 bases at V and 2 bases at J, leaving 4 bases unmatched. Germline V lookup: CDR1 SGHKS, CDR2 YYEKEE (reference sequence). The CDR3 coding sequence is TGTGCCAGCAGCGGGACAGTGACCACAGATACGCAGTATTTT. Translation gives CASSGTVTTDTQYF. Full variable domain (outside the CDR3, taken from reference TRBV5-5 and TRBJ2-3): DAGVTQSPTHLIKTRGQQVTLRCSPISGHKSVSWYQQVLGQGPQFIFQYYEKEERGRGNFPDRFSARQFPNYSSELNVNALLLGDSALYLCASSGTVTTDTQYFGPGTRLTVL.

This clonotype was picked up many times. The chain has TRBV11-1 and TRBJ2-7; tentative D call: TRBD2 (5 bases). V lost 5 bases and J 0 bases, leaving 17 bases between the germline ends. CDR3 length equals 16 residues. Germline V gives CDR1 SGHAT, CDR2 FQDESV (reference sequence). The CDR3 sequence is CASSPRGFSSSYEQYF. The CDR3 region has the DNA TGTGCCAGCAGCCCCCGAGGGTTTAGTAGCTCCTACGAGCAGTACTTC.

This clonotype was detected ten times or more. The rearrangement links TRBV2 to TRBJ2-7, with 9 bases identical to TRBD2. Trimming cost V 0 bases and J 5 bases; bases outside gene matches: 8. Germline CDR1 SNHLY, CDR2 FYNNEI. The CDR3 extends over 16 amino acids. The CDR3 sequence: CASSEALPREGDEQYF. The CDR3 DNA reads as TGTGCCAGCAGTGAAGCGCTTCCGCGGGAGGGCGACGAGCAGTACTTC. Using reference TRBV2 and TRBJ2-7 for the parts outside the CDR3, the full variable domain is EPEVTQTPSHQVTQMGQEVILRCVPISNHLYFYWYRQILGQKVEFLVSFYNNEISEKSEIFDDQFSVERPDGSNFTLKIRSTKLEDSAMYFCASSEALPREGDEQYFGPGTRLTVT.

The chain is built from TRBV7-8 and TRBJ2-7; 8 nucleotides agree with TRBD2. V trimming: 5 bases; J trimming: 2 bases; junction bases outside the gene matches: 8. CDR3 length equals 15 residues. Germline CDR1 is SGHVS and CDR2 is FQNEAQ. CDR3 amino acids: CASSLSGGVPYEQYF. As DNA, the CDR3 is TGTGCCAGCAGCCTCTCGGGGGGGGTACCCTACGAGCAGTACTTC.

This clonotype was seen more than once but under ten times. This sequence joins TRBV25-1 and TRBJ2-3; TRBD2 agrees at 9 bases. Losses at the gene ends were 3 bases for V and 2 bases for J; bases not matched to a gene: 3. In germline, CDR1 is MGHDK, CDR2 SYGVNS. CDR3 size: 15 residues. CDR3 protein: CASSDSGRLTDTQYF. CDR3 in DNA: TGTGCCAGCAGTGATAGCGGGAGACTCACAGATACGCAGTATTTT.

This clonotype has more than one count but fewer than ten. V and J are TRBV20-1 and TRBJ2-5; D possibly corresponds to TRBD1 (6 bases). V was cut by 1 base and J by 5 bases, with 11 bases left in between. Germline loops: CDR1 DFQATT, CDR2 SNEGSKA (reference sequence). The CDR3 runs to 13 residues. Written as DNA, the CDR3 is TGCAGTGCTAGAGGAGGGGGTTGGGAGACCCAGTACTTC. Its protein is CSARGGGWETQYF.

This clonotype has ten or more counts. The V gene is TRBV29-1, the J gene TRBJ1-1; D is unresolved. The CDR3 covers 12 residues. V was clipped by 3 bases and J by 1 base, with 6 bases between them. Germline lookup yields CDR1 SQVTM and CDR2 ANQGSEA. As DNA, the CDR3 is TGCAGCGTTGACGACAAGAACACTGAAGCTTTCTTT. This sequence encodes CSVDDKNTEAFF.

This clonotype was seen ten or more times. As DNA, the CDR3 is TGTGCCAGCAGCTTGATTAGAGGGGGCTGGTCTGGCTACACCTTC. It yields the protein CASSLIRGGWSGYTF. The J gene is TRBJ1-2, the V gene TRBV5-6, with TRBD1 identical over 7 bases. From germline, CDR1 is SGHDT and CDR2 YYEEEE. This CDR3 spans 15 amino acids. The V gene end was trimmed by 1 base and the J gene end by 7 bases; junction bases not matched to a gene: 10.

CDR3 residues: CASSQGPPGTGVVTYF. The CDR3 nucleotides are TGTGCCAGCAGCCAAGGGCCCCCCGGGACAGGGGTGGTAACGTACTTC. V usage is TRBV3-1 and J usage is TRBJ2-5, with 10 bases matching TRBD1. The germline V gene encodes CDR1 LGHDT and CDR2 YNNKEL (reference sequence). V gave up 1 base and J gave up 13 bases; unmatched junction bases: 15. This CDR3 contains 16 residues.

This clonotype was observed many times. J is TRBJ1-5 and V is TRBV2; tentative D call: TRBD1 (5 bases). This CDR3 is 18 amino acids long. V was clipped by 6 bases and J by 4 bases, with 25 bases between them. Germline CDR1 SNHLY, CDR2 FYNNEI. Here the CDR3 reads CASSSKEGIGVRNQPQHF. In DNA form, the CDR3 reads TGTGCCAGCAGCTCAAAAGAGGGGATCGGGGTTCGAAATCAGCCCCAGCATTTT.

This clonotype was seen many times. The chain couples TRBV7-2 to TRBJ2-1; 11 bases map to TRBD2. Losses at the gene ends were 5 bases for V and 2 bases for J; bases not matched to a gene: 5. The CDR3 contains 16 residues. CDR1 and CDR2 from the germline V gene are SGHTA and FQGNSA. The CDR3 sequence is CASSPTSGTTYNEQFF. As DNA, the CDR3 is TGTGCCAGCAGCCCGACTAGCGGGACCACCTACAATGAGCAGTTCTTC. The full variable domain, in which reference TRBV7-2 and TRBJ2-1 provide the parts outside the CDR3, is GAGVSQSPSNKVTEKGKDVELRCDPISGHTALYWYRQSLGQGLEFLIYFQGNSAPDKSGLPSDRFSAERTGGSVSTLTIQRTQQEDSAVYLCASSPTSGTTYNEQFFGPGTRLTVL.

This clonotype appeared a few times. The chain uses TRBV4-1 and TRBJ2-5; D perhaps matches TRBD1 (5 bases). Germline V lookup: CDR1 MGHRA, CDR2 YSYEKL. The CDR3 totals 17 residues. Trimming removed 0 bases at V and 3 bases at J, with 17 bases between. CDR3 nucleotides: TGCGCCAGCAGCCAAGATCCCGGGTGGGGCAGGGAAGAGACCCAGTACTTC. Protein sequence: CASSQDPGWGREETQYF.

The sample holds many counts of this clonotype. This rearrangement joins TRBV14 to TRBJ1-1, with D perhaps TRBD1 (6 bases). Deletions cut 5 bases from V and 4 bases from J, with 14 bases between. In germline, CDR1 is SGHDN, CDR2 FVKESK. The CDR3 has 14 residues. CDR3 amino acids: CASSSIGQSTEAFF. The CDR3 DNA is TGTGCCAGCAGCTCAATAGGACAGAGCACTGAAGCTTTCTTT.

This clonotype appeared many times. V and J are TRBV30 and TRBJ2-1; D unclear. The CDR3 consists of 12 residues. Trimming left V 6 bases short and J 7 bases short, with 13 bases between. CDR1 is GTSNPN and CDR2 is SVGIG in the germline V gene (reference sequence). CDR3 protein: CACVGIRNEQFF. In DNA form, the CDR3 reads TGTGCCTGCGTGGGTATTAGGAATGAGCAGTTCTTC.

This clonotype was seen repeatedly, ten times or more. The CDR3 loop is CASSLEGGGEQYF. DNA for the CDR3: TGTGCCAGCAGCTTAGAAGGCGGGGGCGAGCAGTACTTC. The chain carries TRBV11-3 and TRBJ2-7, with 7 bases aligning to TRBD2. The CDR3 totals 13 residues. Germline lookup yields CDR1 SGHNT and CDR2 YENEEA. V lost 0 bases and J lost 6; bases outside the gene matches: 2.

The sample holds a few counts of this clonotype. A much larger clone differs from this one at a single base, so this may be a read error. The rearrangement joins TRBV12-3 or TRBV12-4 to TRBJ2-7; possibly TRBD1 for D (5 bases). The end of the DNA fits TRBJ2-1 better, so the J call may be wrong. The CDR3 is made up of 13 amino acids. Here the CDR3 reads CASQGSSSYEQFF. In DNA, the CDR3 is TGTGCCAGCCAGGGTTCGAGCTCCTACGAGCAGTTCTTC.

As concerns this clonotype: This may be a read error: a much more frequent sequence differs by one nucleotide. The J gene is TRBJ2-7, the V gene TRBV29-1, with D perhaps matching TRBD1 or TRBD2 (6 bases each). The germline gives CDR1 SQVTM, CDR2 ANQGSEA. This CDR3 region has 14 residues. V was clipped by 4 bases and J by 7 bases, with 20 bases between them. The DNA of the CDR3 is TGCAGCGTTGGCGACGGGGGCTCTTTGGGGGAGCAGTACTTC. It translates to CSVGDGGSLGEQYF.

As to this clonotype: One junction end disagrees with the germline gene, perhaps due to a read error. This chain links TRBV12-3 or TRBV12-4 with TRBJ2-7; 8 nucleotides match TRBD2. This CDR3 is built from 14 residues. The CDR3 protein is CASRLAGSSYEQYF. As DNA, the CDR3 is TGTGCCAGCAGGTTAGCGGGATCCTCCTACGAGCAGTACTTC.

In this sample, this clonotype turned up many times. The CDR3 nucleotides read TGTGCCAGCAGCGCCCTCCACGGGGGGGAGCAGTACTTC. Protein product: CASSALHGGEQYF. The rearrangement links TRBV7-2 to TRBJ2-7; 7 bases are shared with TRBD2. From germline, CDR1 is SGHTA and CDR2 FQGNSA. The CDR3 covers 13 residues. V lost 5 bases and J lost 7; bases outside the gene matches: 8.

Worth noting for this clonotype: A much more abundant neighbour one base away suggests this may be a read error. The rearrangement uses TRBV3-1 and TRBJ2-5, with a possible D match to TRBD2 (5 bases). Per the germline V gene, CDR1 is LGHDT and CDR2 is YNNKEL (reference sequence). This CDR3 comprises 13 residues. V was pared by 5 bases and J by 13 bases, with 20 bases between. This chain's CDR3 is CASSTRRDAASYF. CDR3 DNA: TGTGCCAGCAGCACACGCCGGGATGCAGCCTCGTACTTC.

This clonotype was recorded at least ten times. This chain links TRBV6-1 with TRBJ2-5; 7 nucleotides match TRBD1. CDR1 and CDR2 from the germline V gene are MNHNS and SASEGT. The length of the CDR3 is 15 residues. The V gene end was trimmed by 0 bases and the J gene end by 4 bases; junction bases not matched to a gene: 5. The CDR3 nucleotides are TGTGCCAGCAGTGAAGCGCGACAGGGTCGAGAGACCCAGTACTTC. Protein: CASSEARQGRETQYF.

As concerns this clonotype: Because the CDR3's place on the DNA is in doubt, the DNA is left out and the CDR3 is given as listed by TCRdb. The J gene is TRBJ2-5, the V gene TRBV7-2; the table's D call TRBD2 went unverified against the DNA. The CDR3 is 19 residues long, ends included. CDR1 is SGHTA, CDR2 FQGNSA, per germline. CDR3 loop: CASSFYICSASTSQPAQYF.

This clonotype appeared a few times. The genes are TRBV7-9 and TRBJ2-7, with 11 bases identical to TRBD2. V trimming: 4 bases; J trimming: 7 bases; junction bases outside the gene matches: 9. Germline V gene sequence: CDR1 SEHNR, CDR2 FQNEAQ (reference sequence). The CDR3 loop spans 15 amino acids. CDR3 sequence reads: CASSSPGLAVYEQYF. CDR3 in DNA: TGTGCCAGCAGCTCGCCGGGACTAGCGGTTTATGAGCAGTACTTC.

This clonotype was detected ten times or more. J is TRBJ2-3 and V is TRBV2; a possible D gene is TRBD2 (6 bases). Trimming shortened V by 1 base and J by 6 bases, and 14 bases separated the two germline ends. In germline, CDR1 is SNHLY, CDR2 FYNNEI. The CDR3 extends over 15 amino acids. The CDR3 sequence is CASSEVLGRGDTQYF. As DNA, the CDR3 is TGTGCCAGCAGTGAAGTCTTGGGACGGGGGGATACGCAGTATTTT.

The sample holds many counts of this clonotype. The CDR3 loop reads CASSLDSLYNYGYTF. The CDR3 nucleotides are TGCGCCAGCAGCTTGGACAGTCTTTATAACTATGGCTACACCTTC. The rearrangement uses TRBV5-1 and TRBJ1-2; D remains ambiguous. The length of the CDR3 is 15 residues. With 0 bases removed from V and 1 base from J, the gap between germline ends came to 10 bases. CDR1 is SGHRS, CDR2 YFSETQ, per germline. Using reference TRBV5-1 and TRBJ1-2 for the parts outside the CDR3, the full variable domain is KAGVTQTPRYLIKTRGQQVTLSCSPISGHRSVSWYQQTPGQGLQFLFEYFSETQRNKGNFPGRFSGRQFSNSRSEMNVSTLELGDSALYLCASSLDSLYNYGYTFGSGTRLTVV.

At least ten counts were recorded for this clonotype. CDR3 sequence (DNA): TGCGCCAGCAGCCCTCTTGGGCTAGCGGGAGGAGAGACCCAGTACTTC. This translates into CASSPLGLAGGETQYF. The chain links TRBV5-1 to TRBJ2-5; 11 bases line up with TRBD2. The CDR3 contains 16 residues. V dropped 4 bases and J dropped 4; count of bases not matched to a gene: 9. Germline CDR1 and CDR2: SGHRS and YFSETQ.

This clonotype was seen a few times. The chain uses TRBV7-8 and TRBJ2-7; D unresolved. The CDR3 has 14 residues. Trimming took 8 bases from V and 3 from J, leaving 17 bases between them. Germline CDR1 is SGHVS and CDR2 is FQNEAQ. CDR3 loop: CASEGSGDYYEQYF. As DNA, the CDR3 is TGTGCCAGCGAAGGTTCAGGAGATTACTACGAGCAGTACTTC.

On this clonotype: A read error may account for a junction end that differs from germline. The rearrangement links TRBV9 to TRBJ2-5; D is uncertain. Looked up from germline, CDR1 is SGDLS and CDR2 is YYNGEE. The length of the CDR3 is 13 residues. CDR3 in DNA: TGTGCCAGCAGCGATGGAGTCAAAGATACCCAGTACTTC. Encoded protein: CASSDGVKDTQYF.

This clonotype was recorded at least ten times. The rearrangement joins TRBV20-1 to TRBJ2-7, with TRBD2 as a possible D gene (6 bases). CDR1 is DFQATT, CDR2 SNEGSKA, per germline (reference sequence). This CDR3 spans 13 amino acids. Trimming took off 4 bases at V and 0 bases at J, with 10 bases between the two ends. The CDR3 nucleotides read TGCAGTGCTACGGGACTTCTCTCCTACGAGCAGTACTTC. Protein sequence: CSATGLLSYEQYF.

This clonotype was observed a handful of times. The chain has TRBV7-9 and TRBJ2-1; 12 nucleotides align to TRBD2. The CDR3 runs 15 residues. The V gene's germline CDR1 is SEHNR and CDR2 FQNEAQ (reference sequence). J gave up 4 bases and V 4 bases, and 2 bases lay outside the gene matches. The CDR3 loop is CASSWTSGIYNEQFF. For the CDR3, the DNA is TGTGCCAGCAGCTGGACTAGCGGGATATACAATGAGCAGTTCTTC.

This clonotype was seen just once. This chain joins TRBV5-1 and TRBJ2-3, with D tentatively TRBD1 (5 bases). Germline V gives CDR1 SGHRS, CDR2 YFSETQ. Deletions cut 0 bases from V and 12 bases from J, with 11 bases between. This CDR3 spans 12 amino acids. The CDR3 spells CASSLGGRAQYF. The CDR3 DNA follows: TGCGCCAGCAGCTTGGGGGGCAGGGCCCAGTATTTT.

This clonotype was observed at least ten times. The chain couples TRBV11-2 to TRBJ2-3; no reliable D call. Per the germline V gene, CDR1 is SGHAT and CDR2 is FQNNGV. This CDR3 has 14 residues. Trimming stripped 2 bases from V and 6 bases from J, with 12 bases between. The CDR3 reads CASSLNQPPDTQYF. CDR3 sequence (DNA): TGTGCCAGCAGCTTAAACCAACCTCCGGATACGCAGTATTTT.